The entry below describes one T cell receptor (beta chain). Authors' data handling: Quantification of nucleated cells was approximated via reference gene primer amplification. Profiled with immunoSEQ multiplex PCR; TCRdb holds only in-frame clones, not every one. The V and J calls and clone size are taken from that table; D and trimming were inferred from the DNA. The sample consists of fewer than 200,000 clones, about 88% of them appearing once. The CDR3 is 18 amino acids. The V and J ends lost 3 bases and 2 bases, in that order; junction bases with no gene match: 10. In germline, CDR1 is LNHDA, CDR2 SQIVND (reference sequence). This record comes from a study of blood T cell repertoires in COVID-19. At the level of the study: The United States, Italy and Spain were the sources of the acute and convalescent COVID-19 samples.

The TCR originated in a woman aged 18-29 years who had recovered from COVID-19. V is TRBV19 and J is TRBJ2-7; 13 bases match TRBD2. The sample consisted of PBMCs or T cells enriched from blood (not recorded which). CDR3 in amino acids: CASSMKPTSGRDTYEQYF. CDR3 DNA sequence: TGTGCCAGTAGTATGAAGCCTACTAGCGGGAGGGACACCTACGAGCAGTACTTC.